This record concerns one T cell receptor (beta chain) sequence. The data are from a study of OX40 agonist ivuxolimab in advanced cancers. The V gene lost 7 bases and the J gene lost 4 bases, with 15 bases spanning the gap. Germline CDR1 and CDR2: SNHLY and FYNNEI. The CDR3 is 14 amino acids. Profiling relied on immunoSEQ multiplex PCR, and the TCRdb table lists in-frame clones only, not all of them. This table holds about 46,000 clones, 90% to 95% found once. Sequencing was performed on CD4+ or CD8+ T cells sorted from blood, taken in a trial of the OX40 agonist ivuxolimab. This chain connects TRBV2 to TRBJ2-3, with D uncertain. The TCR was taken from an adult with an advanced solid tumor such as melanoma, head and neck, liver or kidney cancer. This chain's CDR3 is CASTIPSLADTQYF. CDR3 nucleotides: TGTGCCAGCACCATACCGTCCCTGGCAGATACGCAGTATTTT.